These 14 T cell receptor beta chains were sequenced from one sample in a study of cytomegalovirus exposure and HLA in healthy donors. The PCR used 60 Vbeta and 13 Jbeta primers. Only in-frame clones appear in the TCRdb table, and some are missing; sequencing was by immunoSEQ multiplex PCR. Among under 200,000 clones, 60% to 80% were seen once, and the ten largest hold roughly an eighth. The source material was PBMCs. The receptors originated from a man aged 50 to 60 in good health and CMV-seropositive.

This clone was seen more than once but under ten times. The chain is built from TRBV7-9 and TRBJ1-1; 8 bases align to TRBD1. Trimming took 8 bases from V and 8 from J; bases not matched to a gene: 7. This CDR3 comprises 12 residues. Germline V gives CDR1 SEHNR, CDR2 FQNEAQ (reference sequence). DNA for the CDR3: TGTGCCAGCGAAGACAGGGGCTCCGAAGCTTTCTTT. Protein sequence: CASEDRGSEAFF.

The chain carries TRBV4-3 and TRBJ1-1; TRBD1 aligns across 7 bases. This CDR3 has 15 amino acids. The trim removed 4 bases at V and 1 base at J, leaving 6 bases unmatched. Germline CDR1 and CDR2: LGHNA and YSLEER. The CDR3 nucleotides read TGCGCCAGCAGCCCCCCGGACAGGAAGAACACTGAAGCTTTCTTT. It specifies CASSPPDRKNTEAFF.

This sequence joins TRBV9 and TRBJ2-5; 9 bases map to TRBD2. The end of the DNA aligns better with TRBJ2-7, so the J call may be wrong. This CDR3 contains 15 residues. In germline, CDR1 is SGDLS, CDR2 YYNGEE. This CDR3 is CASSGVGSGGNEQYF. The CDR3 region has the DNA TGTGCCAGCAGCGGTGTAGGAAGCGGGGGGAACGAGCAGTACTTC.

The chain joins TRBV25-1 to TRBJ2-4, with 7 bases aligning to TRBD2. Germline V CDR1 and CDR2: MGHDK, SYGVNS. This CDR3 has 12 residues. J gave up 7 bases and V 8 bases, and 5 bases lay outside the gene matches. This chain's CDR3 is CASGRGGNIQYF. The CDR3 DNA follows: TGTGCCAGCGGGCGGGGAGGGAACATTCAGTACTTC.

The V gene is TRBV29-1, the J gene TRBJ1-1; the D gene is possibly TRBD1 (5 bases). The germline CDR1 and CDR2 sequences are SQVTM and ANQGSEA. V gave up 4 bases and J gave up 4 bases, with 10 bases separating them. This CDR3 comprises 12 residues. The CDR3 reads CSVGRVGTEAFF. The CDR3 coding sequence is TGCAGCGTTGGCAGGGTAGGCACTGAAGCTTTCTTT.

V is TRBV10-1 and J is TRBJ2-2, with TRBD2 identical over 8 bases. The CDR3 is 14 amino acids. Germline CDR1 is WNHNN and CDR2 is SYGVQD (reference sequence). V shed 5 bases, J shed 3 bases, and the junction held 2 bases outside the gene matches. The CDR3 nucleotides are TGCGCCAGCAGTCCTAGCGGGTACACCGGGGAGCTGTTTTTT. Encoded protein: CASSPSGYTGELFF.

The J gene is TRBJ2-5, the V gene TRBV9; weak D call: TRBD2 (7 bases). Germline V gives CDR1 SGDLS, CDR2 YYNGEE. The CDR3 spans 17 residues. Trimming cost V 0 bases and J 1 base, with 16 bases left between them. In DNA form, the CDR3 reads TGTGCCAGCAGCGTAGGCGGGGGCCTGGGGGGCCAAGAGACCCAGTACTTC. Protein product: CASSVGGGLGGQETQYF.

V is TRBV27 and J is TRBJ1-6; perhaps TRBD1 as D (5 bases). The ends were cut back, 8 bases at V and 9 bases at J, with 23 bases in the middle. The CDR3 has 16 residues. Germline CDR1 is MNHEY and CDR2 is SMNVEV (reference sequence). The CDR3 DNA reads as TGTGCCAGCGGACTAGAGGGTCGGGGGGTTTCTTCACCCCTCCACTTT. This translates into CASGLEGRGVSSPLHF.

This clone occurred once. The V call is TRBV30, the J call TRBJ1-2; D is possibly TRBD1 (6 bases). There are 12 residues in the CDR3. CDR1 GTSNPN and CDR2 SVGIG come from the germline V gene (reference sequence). V was cut by 4 bases and J by 5 bases, with 11 bases left in between. DNA for the CDR3: TGTGCCTGGACGTACAGGGCTTATGGCTACACCTTC. This sequence encodes CAWTYRAYGYTF.

V gene TRBV7-2 combines with J gene TRBJ2-1; D is unclear. The CDR3 is 12 residues long. The germline gives CDR1 SGHTA, CDR2 FQGNSA. Trimming pared 4 bases from V and 12 bases from J, leaving 13 bases between. The CDR3 spells CASSSDKISQFF. The CDR3 nucleotides read TGTGCCAGCAGCTCTGACAAAATTTCGCAGTTCTTC. The whole variable domain, filled in from reference TRBV7-2 and TRBJ2-1, reads GAGVSQSPSNKVTEKGKDVELRCDPISGHTALYWYRQSLGQGLEFLIYFQGNSAPDKSGLPSDRFSAERTGGSVSTLTIQRTQQEDSAVYLCASSSDKISQFFGPGTRLTVL.

Here the CDR3 reads CAISEQGSYNEQFF. DNA of the CDR3: TGTGCCATCAGTGAACAGGGTTCATACAATGAGCAGTTCTTC. V is TRBV10-3 and J is TRBJ2-1; maybe TRBD1 (6 bases). V was cut by 3 bases and J by 4 bases, with 10 bases left in between. The germline gives CDR1 ENHRY, CDR2 SYGVKD. The CDR3 totals 14 residues.

The J gene is TRBJ1-6, the V gene TRBV11-2, with TRBD1 matching over 7 bases. The V gene's germline CDR1 is SGHAT and CDR2 FQNNGV. Losses at the gene ends were 1 base for V and 6 bases for J; bases not matched to a gene: 6. This CDR3 is 16 amino acids long. The CDR3 DNA is TGTGCCAGCAGCTTAGCAGCAGGGGGACCTAATTCACCCCTCCACTTT. Encoded protein: CASSLAAGGPNSPLHF.

This chain connects TRBV27 to TRBJ2-1; 10 bases line up with TRBD2. This CDR3 region has 15 residues. J was trimmed by 6 bases and V by 6 bases; bases with no gene match: 8. In germline, CDR1 is MNHEY, CDR2 SMNVEV (reference sequence). The CDR3 DNA sequence: TGTGCCAGCAGACCGAGCGGGGGGGCTATCAATGAGCAGTTCTTC. It codes for CASRPSGGAINEQFF.

This chain's CDR3 is CASRMSGTGYSGANVLTF. DNA of the CDR3: TGTGCCAGTAGGATGAGTGGGACAGGGTACTCTGGGGCCAACGTCCTGACTTTC. The chain couples TRBV19 to TRBJ2-6; 9 bases are a match to TRBD1. The CDR3 has 18 residues. In germline, CDR1 is LNHDA, CDR2 SQIVND (reference sequence). J was trimmed by 0 bases and V by 6 bases; bases with no gene match: 9.